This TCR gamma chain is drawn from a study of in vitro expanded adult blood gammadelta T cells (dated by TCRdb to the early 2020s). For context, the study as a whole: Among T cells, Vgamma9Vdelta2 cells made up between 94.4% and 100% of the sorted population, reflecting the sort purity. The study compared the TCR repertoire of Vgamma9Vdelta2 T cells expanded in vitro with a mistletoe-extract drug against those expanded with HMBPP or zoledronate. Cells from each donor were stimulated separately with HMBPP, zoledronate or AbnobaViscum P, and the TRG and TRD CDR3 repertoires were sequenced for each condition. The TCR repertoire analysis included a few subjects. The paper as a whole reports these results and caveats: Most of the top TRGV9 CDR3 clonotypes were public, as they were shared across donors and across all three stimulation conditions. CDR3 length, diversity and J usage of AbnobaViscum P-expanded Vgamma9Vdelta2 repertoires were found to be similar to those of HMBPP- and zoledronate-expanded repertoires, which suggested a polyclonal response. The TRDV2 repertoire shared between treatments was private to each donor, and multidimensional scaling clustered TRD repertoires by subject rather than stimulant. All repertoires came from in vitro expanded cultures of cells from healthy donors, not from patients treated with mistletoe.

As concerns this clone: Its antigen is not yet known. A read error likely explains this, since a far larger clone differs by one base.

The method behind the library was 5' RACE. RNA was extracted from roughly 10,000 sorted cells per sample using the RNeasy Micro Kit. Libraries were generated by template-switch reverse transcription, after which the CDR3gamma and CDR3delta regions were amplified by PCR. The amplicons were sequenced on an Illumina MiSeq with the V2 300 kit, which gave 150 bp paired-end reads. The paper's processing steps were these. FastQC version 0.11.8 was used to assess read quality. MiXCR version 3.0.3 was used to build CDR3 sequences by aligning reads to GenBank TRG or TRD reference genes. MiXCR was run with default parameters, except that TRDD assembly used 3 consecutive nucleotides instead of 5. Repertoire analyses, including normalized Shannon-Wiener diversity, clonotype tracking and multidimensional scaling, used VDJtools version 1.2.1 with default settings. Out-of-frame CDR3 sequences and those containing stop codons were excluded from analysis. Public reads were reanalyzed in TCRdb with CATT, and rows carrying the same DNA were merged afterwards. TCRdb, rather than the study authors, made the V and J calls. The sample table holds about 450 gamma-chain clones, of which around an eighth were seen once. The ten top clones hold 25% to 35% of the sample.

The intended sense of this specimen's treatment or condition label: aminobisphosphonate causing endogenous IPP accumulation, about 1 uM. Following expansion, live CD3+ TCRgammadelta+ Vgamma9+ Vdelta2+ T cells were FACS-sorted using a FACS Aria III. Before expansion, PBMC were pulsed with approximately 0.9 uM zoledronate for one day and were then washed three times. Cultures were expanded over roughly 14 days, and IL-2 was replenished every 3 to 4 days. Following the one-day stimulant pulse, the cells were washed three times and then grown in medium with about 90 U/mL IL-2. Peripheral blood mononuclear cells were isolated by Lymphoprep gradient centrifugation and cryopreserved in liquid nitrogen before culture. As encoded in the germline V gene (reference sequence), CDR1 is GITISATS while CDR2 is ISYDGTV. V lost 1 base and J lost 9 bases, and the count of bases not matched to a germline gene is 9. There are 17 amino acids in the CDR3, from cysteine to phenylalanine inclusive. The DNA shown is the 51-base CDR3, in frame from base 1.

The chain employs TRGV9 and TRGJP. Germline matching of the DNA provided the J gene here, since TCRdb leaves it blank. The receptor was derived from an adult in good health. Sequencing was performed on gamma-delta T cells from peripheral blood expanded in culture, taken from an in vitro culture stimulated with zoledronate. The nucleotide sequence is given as TGTGCCTTGTGGGAGGTCGATAAAAGGTTGGGCAAAAAAATCAAGGTATTT. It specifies CALWEVDKRLGKKIKVF.